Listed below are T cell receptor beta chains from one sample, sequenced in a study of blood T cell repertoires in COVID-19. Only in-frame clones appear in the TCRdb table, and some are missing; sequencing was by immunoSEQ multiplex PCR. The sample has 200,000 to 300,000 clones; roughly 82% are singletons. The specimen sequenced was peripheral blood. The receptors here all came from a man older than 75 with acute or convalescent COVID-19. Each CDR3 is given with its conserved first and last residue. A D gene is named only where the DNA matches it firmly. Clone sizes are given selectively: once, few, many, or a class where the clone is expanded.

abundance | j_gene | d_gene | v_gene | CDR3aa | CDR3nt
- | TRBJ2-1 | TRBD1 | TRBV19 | CASSLTGTGFNEQFF | TGTGCCAGTAGTTTAACCGGGACAGGGTTCAATGAGCAGTTCTTC
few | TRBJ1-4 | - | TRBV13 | CASSLGLGVLFF | TGTGCCAGCAGCTTAGGCCTCGGGGTCCTGTTTTTT
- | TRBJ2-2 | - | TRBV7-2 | CASSYGQNTGELFF | TGTGCCAGCAGCTACGGACAGAACACCGGGGAGCTGTTTTTT
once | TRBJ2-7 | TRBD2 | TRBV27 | CASGYRTSGYEQYF | TGTGCCAGCGGCTATCGGACTAGCGGCTACGAGCAGTACTTC
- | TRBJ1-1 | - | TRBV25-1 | CASSEQGYTEAFF | TGTGCCAGCAGTGAACAGGGTTACACTGAAGCTTTCTTT
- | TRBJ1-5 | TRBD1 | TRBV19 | CASSIRTGGGQPQHF | TGTGCCAGTAGTATTAGGACAGGGGGCGGTCAGCCCCAGCATTTT
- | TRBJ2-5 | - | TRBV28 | CASSTHRGGQETQYF | TGTGCCAGCAGTACTCACAGGGGAGGCCAAGAGACCCAGTACTTC
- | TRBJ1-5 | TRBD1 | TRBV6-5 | CASGQGGQPQHF | TGTGCCAGCGGACAGGGCGGCCAGCCCCAGCATTTT
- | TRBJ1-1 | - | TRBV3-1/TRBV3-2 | CASRLNTQGSVAFF | TGTGCCAGCAGATTGAACACGCAGGGAAGCGTAGCTTTCTTT
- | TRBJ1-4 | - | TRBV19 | CASIHTARANEKLFF | TGTGCCAGTATACACACGGCCAGGGCTAATGAAAAACTGTTTTTT
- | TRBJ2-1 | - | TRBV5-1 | CASSFGTSSYNEQFF | TGCGCCAGCAGCTTTGGGACAAGCTCCTACAATGAGCAGTTCTTC
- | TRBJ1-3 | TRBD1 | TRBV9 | CASSATGLSGNTIYF | TGTGCCAGCAGCGCGACAGGGCTCTCTGGAAACACCATATATTTT
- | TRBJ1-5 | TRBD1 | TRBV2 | CASSQQGPSNQPQHF | TGTGCCAGCAGTCAACAGGGGCCTAGCAATCAGCCCCAGCATTTT
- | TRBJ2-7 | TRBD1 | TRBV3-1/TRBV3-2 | CASSPGTETSEQYF | TGTGCCAGCAGCCCCGGGACAGAGACATCCGAGCAGTACTTC
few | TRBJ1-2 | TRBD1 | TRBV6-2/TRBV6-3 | CASSFGGQGRGYTF | TGTGCCAGCAGCTTTGGGGGACAGGGGCGAGGCTACACCTTC
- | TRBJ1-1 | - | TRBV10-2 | CASIRPGKNTEAFF | TGCGCCAGCATCCGCCCCGGGAAGAACACTGAAGCTTTCTTT
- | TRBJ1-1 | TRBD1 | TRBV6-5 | CASRGQAMNTEAFF | TGTGCCAGCAGGGGACAGGCTATGAACACTGAAGCTTTCTTT
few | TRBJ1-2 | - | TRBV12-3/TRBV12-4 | CASSLNMVHGYTF | TGTGCCAGCAGTTTAAACATGGTCCATGGCTACACCTTC
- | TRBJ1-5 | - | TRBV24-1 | CATKDSGGSNQPQHF | TGTGCCACCAAGGACAGCGGGGGTAGCAATCAGCCCCAGCATTTT
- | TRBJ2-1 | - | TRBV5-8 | CASSSTTMMQFF | TGTGCCAGCAGCTCGACTACAATGATGCAGTTCTTC
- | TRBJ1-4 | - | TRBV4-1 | CASSQPVTPANEKLFF | TGCGCCAGCAGCCAACCCGTCACCCCAGCTAATGAAAAACTGTTTTTT
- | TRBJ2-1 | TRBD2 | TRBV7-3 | CASSLSGGGSYNEQFF | TGTGCCAGCAGCTTATCCGGCGGGGGCTCCTACAATGAGCAGTTCTTC
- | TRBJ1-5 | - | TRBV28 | CASSTKPQHF | TGTGCCAGCTCTACGAAGCCCCAGCATTTT
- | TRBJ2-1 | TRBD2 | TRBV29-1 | CSVVRLADNEQFF | TGCAGCGTTGTAAGACTAGCCGACAATGAGCAGTTCTTC
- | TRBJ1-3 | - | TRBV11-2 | CASSLPGGNTIYF | TGTGCCAGCAGCCTCCCGGGTGGAAACACCATATATTTT
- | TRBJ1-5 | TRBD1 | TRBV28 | CASSRDRGNQPQHF | TGTGCCAGCAGCCGGGACAGGGGCAATCAGCCCCAGCATTTT
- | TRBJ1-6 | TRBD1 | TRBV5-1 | CASSERTGGDSPLHF | TGCGCCAGCAGCGAACGGACAGGGGGGGATTCACCCCTCCACTTT
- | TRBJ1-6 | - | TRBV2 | CASSARQGRNSPLHF | TGTGCCAGCAGTGCACGGCAGGGTAGAAATTCACCCCTCCACTTT
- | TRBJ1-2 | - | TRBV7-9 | CASSSIAGYGYTF | TGTGCCAGCAGCTCTATCGCGGGCTATGGCTACACCTTC
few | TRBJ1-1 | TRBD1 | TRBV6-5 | CASRSDRASNTEAFF | TGTGCCAGCAGATCCGACAGGGCCTCGAACACTGAAGCTTTCTTT
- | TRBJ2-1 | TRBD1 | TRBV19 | CASKLSTGTGVANEQFF | TGTGCCAGTAAACTCTCTACCGGGACAGGGGTGGCCAATGAGCAGTTCTTC
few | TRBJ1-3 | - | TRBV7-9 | CASSRDSSSGNTIYF | TGTGCCAGCAGCCGGGACTCCAGCTCTGGAAACACCATATATTTT
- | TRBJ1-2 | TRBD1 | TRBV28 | CASHSGTAYGYTF | TGTGCCTCTCATTCCGGGACAGCTTATGGCTACACCTTC
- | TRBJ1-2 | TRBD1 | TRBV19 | CASSKIRDRGEYGYTF | TGTGCCAGTTCCAAGATCCGGGACAGGGGAGAATATGGCTACACCTTC
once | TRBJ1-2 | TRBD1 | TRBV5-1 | CASSPDRDLTYGYTF | TGCGCCAGCAGCCCAGACAGGGACTTAACCTATGGCTACACCTTC
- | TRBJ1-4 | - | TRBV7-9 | CASSVNSNEKLFF | TGTGCCAGCAGCGTGAACTCTAATGAAAAACTGTTTTTT
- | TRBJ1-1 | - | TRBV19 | CASSKTAMNTEAFF | TGTGCCAGTAGCAAGACAGCTATGAACACTGAAGCTTTCTTT
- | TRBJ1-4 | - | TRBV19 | CASRMAATNEKLFF | TGTGCCAGTAGGATGGCAGCAACTAATGAAAAACTGTTTTTT
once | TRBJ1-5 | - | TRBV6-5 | CASSPGQSPNQPQHF | TGTGCCAGCAGTCCCGGACAGAGTCCCAATCAGCCCCAGCATTTT
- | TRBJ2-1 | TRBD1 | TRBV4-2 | CASSQDGQGGPVEQFF | TGTGCCAGCAGCCAAGACGGACAGGGGGGGCCAGTTGAGCAGTTCTTC
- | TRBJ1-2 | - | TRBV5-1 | CASSSGVGGYTF | TGCGCCAGCAGCTCAGGGGTGGGTGGCTACACCTTC
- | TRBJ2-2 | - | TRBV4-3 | CASSQGLRDTGELFF | TGCGCCAGCAGCCAAGGTCTCAGGGACACCGGGGAGCTGTTTTTT
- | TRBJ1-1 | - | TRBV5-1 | CASSLARGMGTSGTEAFF | TGCGCCAGCAGCTTGGCTCGGGGGATGGGGACCTCGGGGACTGAAGCTTTCTTT
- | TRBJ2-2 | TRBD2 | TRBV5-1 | CASSSQLAVLTGELFF | TGCGCCAGCAGCTCCCAACTAGCGGTTTTAACCGGGGAGCTGTTTTTT
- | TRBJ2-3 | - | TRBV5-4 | CASSLQTGDTQYF | TGTGCCAGCAGCTTACAGACAGGAGATACGCAGTATTTT
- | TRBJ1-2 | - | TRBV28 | CASSDRIRNYGYTF | TGTGCCAGCAGTGACAGGATCCGAAACTATGGCTACACCTTC
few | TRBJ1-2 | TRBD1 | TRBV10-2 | CASKDREDGYTF | TGCGCCAGCAAAGACAGGGAGGATGGCTACACCTTC
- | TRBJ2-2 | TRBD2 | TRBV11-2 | CASSLDGEGLPNTGELFF | TGTGCCAGCAGCTTAGATGGGGAGGGGCTGCCGAACACCGGGGAGCTGTTTTTT
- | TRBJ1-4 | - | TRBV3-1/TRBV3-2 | CASSQGGVFEEKLFF | TGTGCCAGCAGCCAGGGTGGAGTCTTTGAAGAAAAACTGTTTTTT
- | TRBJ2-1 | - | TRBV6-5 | CASSYWSGTLEQFF | TGTGCCAGCAGTTACTGGTCGGGGACTCTCGAGCAGTTCTTC
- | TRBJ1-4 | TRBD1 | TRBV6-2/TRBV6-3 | CASSYSGQGEKLFF | TGTGCCAGCAGTTACTCGGGACAGGGCGAAAAACTGTTTTTT
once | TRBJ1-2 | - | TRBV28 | CASSFPGSARGYTF | TGTGCCAGCAGTTTTCCAGGGTCCGCTAGGGGCTACACCTTC
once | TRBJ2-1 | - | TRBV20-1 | CSATDSNEQFF | TGCAGTGCTACAGACAGCAATGAGCAGTTCTTC
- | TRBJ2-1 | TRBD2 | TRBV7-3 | CASSIRLAGYNEQFF | TGTGCCAGCAGCATCCGACTAGCGGGGTACAATGAGCAGTTCTTC
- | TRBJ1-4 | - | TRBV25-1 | CASSEVGINEKLFF | TGTGCCAGCAGTGAAGTCGGGATTAATGAAAAACTGTTTTTT
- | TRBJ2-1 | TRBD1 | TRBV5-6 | CASSGDRGAYNEQFF | TGTGCCAGCAGCGGCGACAGGGGGGCCTACAATGAGCAGTTCTTC